This T cell receptor (beta chain) was sequenced in a study of early T cells in non-severe SARS-CoV-2 infection. This clonotype was recorded a few times. TCRdb reanalysed the 5' RACE reads using MiXCR and keeps one entry per CDR3 protein. The sample includes approximately 110,000 distinct CDR3 sequences, approximately 15% of them seen just once. V was clipped by 6 bases and J by 9 bases, with 14 bases between them. Looked up from germline, CDR1 is SEHNR and CDR2 is FQNEAQ (reference sequence). The CDR3 is 12 amino acids. Specimen: whole blood. V gene TRBV7-9 combines with J gene TRBJ1-1; unclear D gene. The sequence came from an adult who was a healthcare worker with PCR-confirmed SARS-CoV-2 infection or an uninfected control (not recorded which). CDR3 loop: CASSPDSVKAFF. DNA of the CDR3: TGTGCCAGCAGTCCGGACTCTGTCAAAGCTTTCTTT. The full variable domain, rest sourced from reference TRBV7-9 and TRBJ1-1, is DTGVSQNPRHKITKRGQNVTFRCDPISEHNRLYWYRQTLGQGPEFLTYFQNEAQLEKSRLLSDRFSAERPKGSFSTLEIQRTEQGDSAMYLCASSPDSVKAFFGQGTRLTVV.